This TCR beta chain was found in a study of cytomegalovirus exposure and HLA in healthy donors. The overall study: Clustering assigned 81% of the roughly 380 genotyped donors to the Caucasian-associated ancestry cluster.

It was with 60 Vbeta and 13 Jbeta primers that the PCR ran. The protocol was immunoSEQ multiplex PCR, while the TCRdb copy is restricted to in-frame clones and leaves out a portion. The table includes about 60,000 clones, 70% to 85% detected once. Concerning this clone: Antigen: not known.

The study, taken as a whole, reports: A list of 150 to 200 TCR beta chains associated with cytomegalovirus was given. A cluster of highly shared sequence variants was likely a sequencing artifact. In vitro confirmation showed three CMV-associated chains to be CMV antigen specific.

The TCR originated in a man aged 25-40 years in good health and CMV-seronegative. The sequenced sample was PBMCs.

The CDR3 DNA sequence: TGTGCCAGCAGTGAGGGACAGGGCCCCAAAAACATTCAGTACTTC. This sequence encodes CASSEGQGPKNIQYF. This chain links TRBV6-1 with TRBJ2-4; 9 bases map to TRBD1. This CDR3 comprises 15 residues. V lost 3 bases, J lost 2 bases, and 2 bases stayed unmatched. Germline V gene data show CDR1 as MNHNS and CDR2 as SASEGT.